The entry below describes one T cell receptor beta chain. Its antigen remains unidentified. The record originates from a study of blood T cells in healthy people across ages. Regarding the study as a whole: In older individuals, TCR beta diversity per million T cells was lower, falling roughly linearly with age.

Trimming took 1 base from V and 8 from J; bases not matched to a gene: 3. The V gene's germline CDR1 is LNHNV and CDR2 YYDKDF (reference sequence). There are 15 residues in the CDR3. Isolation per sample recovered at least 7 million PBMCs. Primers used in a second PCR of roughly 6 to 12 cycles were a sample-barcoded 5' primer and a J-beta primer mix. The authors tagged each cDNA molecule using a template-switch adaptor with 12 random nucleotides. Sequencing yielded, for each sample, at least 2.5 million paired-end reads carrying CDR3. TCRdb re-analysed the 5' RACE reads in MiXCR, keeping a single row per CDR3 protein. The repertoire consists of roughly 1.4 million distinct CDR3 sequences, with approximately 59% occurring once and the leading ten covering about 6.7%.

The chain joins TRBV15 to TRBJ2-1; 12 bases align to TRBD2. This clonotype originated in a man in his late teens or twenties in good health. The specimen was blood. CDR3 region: CATSRGGLAGYEQFF. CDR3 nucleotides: TGTGCCACCAGCAGAGGAGGACTAGCGGGGTATGAGCAGTTCTTC.